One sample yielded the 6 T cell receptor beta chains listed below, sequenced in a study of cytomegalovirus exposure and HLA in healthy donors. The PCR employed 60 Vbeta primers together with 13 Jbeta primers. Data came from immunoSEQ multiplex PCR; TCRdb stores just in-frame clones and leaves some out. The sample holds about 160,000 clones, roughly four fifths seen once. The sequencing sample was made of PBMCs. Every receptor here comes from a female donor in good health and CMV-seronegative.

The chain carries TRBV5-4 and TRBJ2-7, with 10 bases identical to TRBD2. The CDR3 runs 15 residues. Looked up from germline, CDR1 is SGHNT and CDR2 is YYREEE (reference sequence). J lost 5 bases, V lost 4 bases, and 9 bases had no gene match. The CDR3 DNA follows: TGTGCCAGCAGCGCGAGGCTAGCGGGAGCAAACGAGCAGTACTTC. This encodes CASSARLAGANEQYF.

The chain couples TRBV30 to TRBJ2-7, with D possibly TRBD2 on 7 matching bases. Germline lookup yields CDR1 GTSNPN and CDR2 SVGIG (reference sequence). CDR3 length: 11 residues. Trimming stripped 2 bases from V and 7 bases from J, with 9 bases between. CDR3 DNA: TGTGCCTGGAGTAGGGGGGGGGAGCAGTACTTC. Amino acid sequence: CAWSRGGEQYF.

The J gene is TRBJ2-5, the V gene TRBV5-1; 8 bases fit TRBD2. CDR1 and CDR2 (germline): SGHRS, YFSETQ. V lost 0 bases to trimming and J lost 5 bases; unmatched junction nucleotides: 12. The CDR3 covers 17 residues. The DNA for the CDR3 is TGCGCCAGCAGCTTGGGTAGCGGGAATTCCCCGACGGAGACCCAGTACTTC. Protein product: CASSLGSGNSPTETQYF. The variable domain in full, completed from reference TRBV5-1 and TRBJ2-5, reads KAGVTQTPRYLIKTRGQQVTLSCSPISGHRSVSWYQQTPGQGLQFLFEYFSETQRNKGNFPGRFSGRQFSNSRSEMNVSTLELGDSALYLCASSLGSGNSPTETQYFGPGTRLLVL.

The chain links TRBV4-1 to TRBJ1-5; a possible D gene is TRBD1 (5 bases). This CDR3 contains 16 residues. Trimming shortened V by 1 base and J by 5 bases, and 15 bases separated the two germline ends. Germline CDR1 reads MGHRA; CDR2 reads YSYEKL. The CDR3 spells CASSQVAGDLDQPQHF. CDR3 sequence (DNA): TGCGCCAGCAGCCAAGTGGCGGGGGATCTTGATCAGCCCCAGCATTTT.

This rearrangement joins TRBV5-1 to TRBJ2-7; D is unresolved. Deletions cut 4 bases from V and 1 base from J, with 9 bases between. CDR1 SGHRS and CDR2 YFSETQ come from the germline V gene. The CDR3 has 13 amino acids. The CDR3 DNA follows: TGCGCCAGCAGCCGCGACACTTCCTACGAGCAGTACTTC. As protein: CASSRDTSYEQYF. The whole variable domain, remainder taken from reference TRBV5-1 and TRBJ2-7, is KAGVTQTPRYLIKTRGQQVTLSCSPISGHRSVSWYQQTPGQGLQFLFEYFSETQRNKGNFPGRFSGRQFSNSRSEMNVSTLELGDSALYLCASSRDTSYEQYFGPGTRLTVT.

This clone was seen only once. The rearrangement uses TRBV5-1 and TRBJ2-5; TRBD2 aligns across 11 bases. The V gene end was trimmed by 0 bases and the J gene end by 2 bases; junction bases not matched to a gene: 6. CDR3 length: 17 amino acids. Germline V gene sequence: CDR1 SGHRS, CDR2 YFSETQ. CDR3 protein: CASSLGSGGAGQETQYF. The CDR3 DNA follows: TGCGCCAGCAGCTTGGGTAGCGGGGGGGCCGGGCAAGAGACCCAGTACTTC.